Following are 31 T cell receptor beta chains from one sample sequenced in a study of T cell repertoires in cytomegalovirus infection (dated by TCRdb to between 2018 and 2021). The sample was run on an Illumina HiSeq 1500. Clones were called with MiXCR by TCRdb after fastp trimmed the public reads at Q25, and only in-frame beta chains were retained. Each entry merges the rows of one CDR3 protein and shows their most common DNA and genes. For this sample the table gives hundreds of thousands of distinct CDR3 sequences, of which about 30% were detected only once. The ten largest make up 15% to 20% of the sample. No antigens are known for them. In the paper's terms, the treatment or condition label means: in vitro stimulation with specific CMV peptide epitopes to enrich CMV-specific T cells. Sequences were derived from cultured PBMCs, sampled from culture after CMV antigen stimulation. These receptors were obtained from a human donor in good health (CMV status not recorded). Some clones in this sample may be carry-over from other donors' samples.

This clonotype was found a few times. The chain employs TRBV6-1 and TRBJ2-3; TRBD1 aligns across 7 bases. The CDR3 sequence is 14 residues long. V lost 5 bases and J lost 6; bases outside the gene matches: 8. Germline V gene data show CDR1 as MNHNS and CDR2 as SASEGT. CDR3 region: CASSRDSPLDTQYF. In DNA, the CDR3 is TGTGCCAGCAGTAGGGACAGCCCTTTGGATACGCAGTATTTT.

This clonotype was found a few times. This chain links TRBV20-1 with TRBJ2-4, with D hard to call. CDR3 size: 14 residues. Germline V gene lookup returns CDR1 DFQATT and CDR2 SNEGSKA (reference sequence). Trimming removed 0 bases at V and 4 bases at J, with 10 bases between. The CDR3 here is CSARDPVGKNIQYF. For the CDR3, the DNA is TGCAGTGCTAGAGATCCGGTGGGGAAAAACATTCAGTACTTC.

This sequence joins TRBV20-1 and TRBJ2-7, with D maybe TRBD1 (6 bases). The germline V gene encodes CDR1 DFQATT and CDR2 SNEGSKA (reference sequence). The ends were cut back, 5 bases at V and 1 base at J, with 12 bases in the middle. The CDR3 loop spans 13 amino acids. The CDR3 DNA is TGCAGTGCTCGATGGACAGATTCCTACGAGCAGTACTTC. This gives the protein CSARWTDSYEQYF.

V and J are TRBV20-1 and TRBJ2-1; a possible D gene is TRBD2 (6 bases). Germline-derived CDR1 and CDR2 are DFQATT and SNEGSKA (reference sequence). V lost 6 bases and J 9 bases, leaving 21 bases between the germline ends. The CDR3 covers 14 residues. CDR3 region: CSAEWRAGDLEQFF. The DNA of the CDR3 is TGCAGTGCGGAATGGAGGGCCGGAGATCTTGAGCAGTTCTTC.

The CDR3 sequence is CASSPGQGPAQGSPLHF. For the CDR3, the DNA is TGCGCCAGCAGTCCCGGACAGGGGCCCGCCCAAGGTTCACCCCTCCACTTT. This chain links TRBV5-1 with TRBJ1-6, with 9 bases lining up with TRBD1. Germline CDR1 and CDR2: SGHRS and YFSETQ. V lost 5 bases to trimming and J lost 9 bases; unmatched junction nucleotides: 15. This CDR3 has 17 residues.

This rearrangement joins TRBV7-6 to TRBJ1-5; TRBD1 might be the D (6 bases). The CDR3 loop spans 16 amino acids. Germline lookup yields CDR1 SGHVS and CDR2 FNYEAQ. V was trimmed by 4 bases and J by 7 bases, leaving 20 bases between them. For the CDR3, the DNA is TGTGCCAGCAGCTCGAATGGGGGACAACTCAACCAGCCCCAGCATTTT. Translating gives CASSSNGGQLNQPQHF.

As for this clonotype: Just one base apart from a much larger clone, this may be a read error. The chain recombines TRBV7-2 with TRBJ1-6, with D perhaps matching TRBD1 (5 bases). The V gene's germline CDR1 is SGHTA and CDR2 FQGNSA. The CDR3 consists of 16 residues. In DNA form, the CDR3 reads TGTGCCAGCGGCTTAGACCTCAGGGCCCTGAATTCACCCCTCCACTTT. Translating gives CASGLDLRALNSPLHF.

This chain joins TRBV19 and TRBJ1-1, with no clear D. This CDR3 spans 16 amino acids. Germline CDR1 and CDR2: LNHDA and SQIVND (reference sequence). V lost 9 bases and J 0 bases, leaving 20 bases between the germline ends. The CDR3 sequence is CARGTKKCGVNTEAFF. The CDR3 DNA is TGTGCCAGGGGAACAAAAAAGTGTGGAGTGAACACTGAAGCTTTCTTT.

This chain links TRBV10-3 with TRBJ1-6; TRBD1 matches 10 bases. Germline trimming cut 6 bases from V and 5 bases from J; bases unmatched to any gene: 10. Germline V lookup: CDR1 ENHRY, CDR2 SYGVKD. The CDR3 loop spans 17 amino acids. CDR3 nucleotides: TGTGCCATCAGGAATCGACAGGGGGCGACGAATAATTCACCCCTCCACTTT. It specifies CAIRNRQGATNNSPLHF.

The chain employs TRBV10-3 and TRBJ2-7; D perhaps matches TRBD2 (6 bases). CDR1 is ENHRY and CDR2 is SYGVKD in the germline V gene. Between the trimmed V and J ends, which lost 6 bases and 0 bases, there was a span of 12 bases. The length of the CDR3 is 14 residues. In DNA, the CDR3 is TGTGCCATCAGAGGGACTGTGAGCTCCTACGAGCAGTACTTC. Translation gives CAIRGTVSSYEQYF.

At least ten counts were recorded for this clonotype. CDR3 sequence reads: CASSFRWLSAGTDGELFF. CDR3 nucleotides: TGTGCCAGCAGTTTTAGGTGGTTGAGCGCGGGAACGGACGGGGAGCTGTTTTTT. The gene calls are TRBV12-3 or TRBV12-4 and TRBJ2-2; D might be TRBD2 (6 bases). The CDR3 runs 18 residues. V was clipped by 3 bases and J by 7 bases, with 24 bases between them.

There are a few counts of this clonotype. For the CDR3, the DNA is TGTGCCAGTAGCCACCGAGGGGACTTCCCTTCCACAGATACGCAGTATTTT. As protein: CASSHRGDFPSTDTQYF. The V call is TRBV19, the J call TRBJ2-3, with D maybe TRBD2 (6 bases). Germline CDR1 LNHDA, CDR2 SQIVND (reference sequence). This CDR3 region has 17 residues. V lost 6 bases, J lost 2 bases, and 21 bases lay in between.

This clonotype was seen more than once but under ten times. The rearrangement joins TRBV2 to TRBJ2-7; TRBD2 is a possible D gene (6 bases). CDR3 length equals 14 residues. The germline V gene has CDR1 SNHLY and CDR2 FYNNEI. V was cut by 6 bases and J by 3 bases, with 15 bases left in between. The CDR3 reads CASRFRRELYEQYF. For the CDR3, the DNA is TGTGCCAGCAGGTTCCGTCGGGAGCTCTACGAGCAGTACTTC.

V usage is TRBV7-9 and J usage is TRBJ2-1; D not certain. The germline V gene has CDR1 SEHNR and CDR2 FQNEAQ (reference sequence). V dropped 1 base and J dropped 2 bases, with 12 bases sitting between them. The CDR3 covers 16 residues. CDR3 amino acids: CASSLGFRVTYNEQFF. CDR3 nucleotides: TGTGCCAGCAGCTTAGGATTTCGGGTCACCTACAATGAGCAGTTCTTC.

Regarding this clonotype: Compared with germline, one end of the junction differs, possibly owing to a read error. The chain is built from TRBV7-2 and TRBJ2-1, with TRBD1 matching over 8 bases. From germline, CDR1 is SGHTA and CDR2 FQGNSA. This CDR3 is built from 14 residues. CDR3 sequence reads: CASSQTGGYTEQFF. The DNA for the CDR3 is TGTGCCAGCAGCCAAACAGGGGGGTACACTGAGCAGTTCTTC.

This sequence joins TRBV6-2 or TRBV6-3 and TRBJ1-1; a weak D match, TRBD1 (6 bases). The CDR3 contains 14 residues. Germline V CDR1 and CDR2: MNHEY, SVGEGT. The germline V and J ends were trimmed by 8 bases and 3 bases, with 16 bases remaining between them. The CDR3 sequence is CASGLQGVYTEAFF. CDR3 DNA sequence: TGTGCCAGCGGATTACAGGGTGTCTACACTGAAGCTTTCTTT.

This clonotype showed up just a few times. The chain uses TRBV19 and TRBJ2-1; D is unresolved. Germline V gene data show CDR1 as LNHDA and CDR2 as SQIVND (reference sequence). The V end was cut by 4 bases, the J end by 6 bases, with 16 bases between. The CDR3 sequence is 15 residues long. CDR3 sequence (DNA): TGTGCCAGTAGTAACCCAGACTCCCTGGGCAATGAGCAGTTCTTC. Encoded protein: CASSNPDSLGNEQFF.

The chain combines TRBV7-6 with TRBJ2-2; 11 nucleotides line up with TRBD2. The CDR3 loop spans 16 amino acids. CDR1 is SGHVS and CDR2 is FNYEAQ in the germline V gene. The J segment lost 6 bases and the V segment lost 4 bases, leaving 7 bases of the junction unmatched. CDR3 nucleotides: TGTGCCAGCAGCTCCGGGGCTAGCGGGGGGCCCGGGGAGCTGTTTTTT. Encoded protein: CASSSGASGGPGELFF.

This clonotype came up a few times. The chain links TRBV7-9 to TRBJ1-2; the D gene is possibly TRBD1 (6 bases). Germline-derived CDR1 and CDR2 are SEHNR and FQNEAQ (reference sequence). The CDR3 covers 13 residues. With 7 bases removed from V and 8 bases from J, the gap between germline ends came to 17 bases. CDR3 DNA sequence: TGTGCCAGCACCCCGCCAGGGGCGCGGGGCTACACCTTC. Protein product: CASTPPGARGYTF.

V gene TRBV18 combines with J gene TRBJ2-5; D unresolved. In germline, CDR1 is KGHSH, CDR2 LQKENI. The CDR3 contains 13 residues. V lost 6 bases, J lost 1 base, and 9 bases lay in between. CDR3 bases: TGTGCCAGCTCGGTTGGTAGCCAAGAGACCCAGTACTTC. As protein: CASSVGSQETQYF.

This clonotype was seen only a few times. This rearrangement joins TRBV4-3 to TRBJ2-3; D is possibly TRBD2 (5 bases). Trimming took off 4 bases at V and 0 bases at J, with 14 bases between the two ends. The CDR3 spans 16 residues. Germline V gene sequence: CDR1 LGHNA, CDR2 YSLEER. In DNA form, the CDR3 reads TGCGCCAGCAGCCTCCTAAGGAGGCAGAGCACAGATACGCAGTATTTT. It codes for CASSLLRRQSTDTQYF.

The V call is TRBV2, the J call TRBJ2-1, with no clear D. Germline lookup yields CDR1 SNHLY and CDR2 FYNNEI. The V gene lost 6 bases and the J gene lost 0 bases, with 9 bases spanning the gap. CDR3 length: 14 residues. The CDR3 DNA reads as TGTGCCAGCAGACCGATCACCTCCTACAATGAGCAGTTCTTC. Amino acids: CASRPITSYNEQFF.

This clonotype showed up just a few times. The J gene is TRBJ1-1, the V gene TRBV6-5; 9 nucleotides align to TRBD1. The CDR3 has 14 amino acids. Germline loops: CDR1 MNHEY, CDR2 SVGAGI. V shed 5 bases, J shed 4 bases, and the junction held 5 bases outside the gene matches. The CDR3 nucleotides are TGTGCCAGCAGTCGGGACAGGGTGTTCACTGAAGCTTTCTTT. It yields the protein CASSRDRVFTEAFF.

This clonotype occurred a few times. The chain recombines TRBV6-5 with TRBJ2-3, with TRBD1 identical over 10 bases. J was trimmed by 1 base and V by 4 bases; bases with no gene match: 8. Germline assignment: CDR1 MNHEY and CDR2 SVGAGI. The CDR3 runs to 17 residues. DNA of the CDR3: TGTGCCAGCAGTTCGGGGCGGGGGACAGGGGGCACAGATACGCAGTATTTT. Its translation is CASSSGRGTGGTDTQYF.

The chain combines TRBV20-1 with TRBJ2-7; 8 bases are a match to TRBD2. The V and J ends lost 5 bases and 3 bases, in that order; junction bases with no gene match: 6. This CDR3 spans 13 amino acids. Germline CDR1 DFQATT, CDR2 SNEGSKA (reference sequence). CDR3 sequence: CSARRLAHYEQYF. CDR3 sequence (DNA): TGCAGTGCTCGGAGACTAGCGCACTACGAGCAGTACTTC.

In DNA form, the CDR3 reads TGTGCCAGCAGTCGAAAACAGGGGCAAGAGACCCAGTACTTC. It translates to CASSRKQGQETQYF. The chain has TRBV14 and TRBJ2-5; TRBD1 matches at 7 bases. CDR3 length: 14 residues. J lost 2 bases, V lost 6 bases, and 6 bases had no gene match. Germline V gene data show CDR1 as SGHDN and CDR2 as FVKESK. The entire variable domain, with the rest obtained from reference TRBV14 and TRBJ2-5, is as follows: EAGVTQFPSHSVIEKGQTVTLRCDPISGHDNLYWYRRVMGKEIKFLLHFVKESKQDESGMPNNRFLAERTGGTYSTLKVQPAELEDSGVYFCASSRKQGQETQYFGPGTRLLVL.

The sample holds one count of this clonotype. CDR3 sequence (DNA): TGCAGTGCTGGGGCGGCGGCCTACCTGAACACAGATACGCAGTATTTT. This gives the protein CSAGAAAYLNTDTQYF. V gene TRBV20-1 combines with J gene TRBJ2-3, with a tentative D call TRBD1 (5 bases). CDR1 and CDR2 (germline): DFQATT, SNEGSKA (reference sequence). The CDR3 runs 16 residues. The ends were cut back, 5 bases at V and 2 bases at J, with 20 bases in the middle.

This clonotype has only a few counts. The chain couples TRBV7-8 to TRBJ1-5; a possible D gene is TRBD1 (5 bases). The CDR3 runs 13 residues. Germline V lookup: CDR1 SGHVS, CDR2 FQNEAQ. Trimming took off 8 bases at V and 4 bases at J, with 12 bases between the two ends. Here the CDR3 DNA reads TGTGCCAGCGGCCGGACACCTAATCAGCCCCAGCATTTT. Protein: CASGRTPNQPQHF.

This chain links TRBV19 with TRBJ2-7, with no clear D. Germline values: CDR1 LNHDA, CDR2 SQIVND (reference sequence). Trimming removed 3 bases from V and 6 bases from J, with 12 bases in between. The CDR3 length is 13 residues. The CDR3 here is CASSMSPRLEQYF. CDR3 DNA: TGTGCCAGTAGTATGAGTCCCCGGCTCGAGCAGTACTTC.

As regards this clonotype: One end of the junction fails to match germline, which may point to a read error. This rearrangement joins TRBV7-2 to TRBJ2-1, with a tentative D call TRBD2 (5 bases). Germline V gene lookup returns CDR1 SGHTA and CDR2 FQGNSA. The CDR3 extends over 12 amino acids. In DNA form, the CDR3 reads TGTGCCAGCAGCACCACTAGATACGAGCAGTCCTTC. It specifies CASSTTRYEQSF.

The rearrangement joins TRBV6-1 to TRBJ1-6, with 10 bases that match TRBD1. V lost 4 bases, J lost 0 bases, and 3 bases stayed unmatched. The CDR3 has 17 residues. From germline, CDR1 is MNHNS and CDR2 SASEGT. The chain's CDR3 is CASSGGTGASYNSPLHF. For the CDR3, the DNA is TGTGCCAGCAGTGGGGGGACAGGGGCCTCCTATAATTCACCCCTCCACTTT.